Each of the 3 T cell receptor beta chains below was sequenced from the same sample in a study of tumor and adjacent non-tumor tissue in lung cancer. The template was RNA from unsorted bulk tissue. A modified ARM-PCR protocol with three rounds of nested PCR amplified TCRbeta. TCRdb recomputed calls from the multiplex PCR reads with MiXCR, one row per CDR3 protein. The table shows 60,000 to 90,000 distinct CDR3 sequences, with 60% to 85% occurring only once. Material: lung tumor tissue. These receptors all stem from a woman between 50 and 59 years old with non-small cell lung cancer.

On this clonotype itself: Being one base from a much bigger clone, this may be a read error. The V gene is TRBV28, the J gene TRBJ2-2; D gene uncertain. Germline CDR1 MDHEN, CDR2 SYDVKM. CDR3 length: 15 residues. The CDR3 is CASSYRRGNIGELFF. CDR3 nucleotides: TGTGCCAGCAGTTACCGCCGCGGAAACATCGGGGAGCTGTTTTTT. Combining the CDR3 with reference TRBV28 and TRBJ2-2 gives the whole variable domain DVKVTQSSRYLVKRTGEKVFLECVQDMDHENMFWYRQDPGLGLRLIYFSYDVKMKEKGDIPEGYSVSREKKERFSLILESASTNQTSMYLCASSYRRGNIGELFFGEGSRLTVL.

About this clonotype: The germline gene is not matched at one end of the junction; a read error may be the cause. The rearrangement uses TRBV9 and TRBJ2-7; no firm D call. CDR1 and CDR2 from the germline V gene are SGDLS and YYNGEE. The CDR3 has 12 residues. CDR3 residues: CAISVTCYEQYF. Here the CDR3 DNA reads TGTGCCATCAGCGTCACATGCTACGAGCAGTACTTC. Full variable domain (rest looked up from reference TRBV9 and TRBJ2-7): DSGVTQTPKHLITATGQRVTLRCSPRSGDLSVYWYQQSLDQGLQFLIQYYNGEERAKGNILERFSAQQFPDLHSELNLSSLELGDSALYFCAISVTCYEQYFGPGTRLTVT.

The rearrangement links TRBV4-1 to TRBJ1-5; D might be TRBD1 (5 bases). Germline V gene data show CDR1 as MGHRA and CDR2 as YSYEKL. The CDR3 is 15 amino acids. V was trimmed by 10 bases and J by 1 base, leaving 17 bases between them. This CDR3 is CANNQVAGSNQPQHF. The CDR3 DNA follows: TGCGCCAACAACCAAGTAGCAGGGAGCAATCAGCCCCAGCATTTT.